Below, 8 T cell receptor beta chains from the same sample are listed, as sequenced in a study of blood T cell repertoires in COVID-19. The table came from immunoSEQ multiplex PCR; TCRdb's copy has only in-frame clones and leaves some out. This table holds about 140,000 clones, about 86% found once. Sequencing was done on a sample of peripheral blood. The receptor set was obtained from a woman aged 55-75 years with acute or convalescent COVID-19.

The chain carries TRBV19 and TRBJ2-5, with D possibly being TRBD2 (6 bases). The length of the CDR3 is 11 residues. CDR1 and CDR2 (germline): LNHDA, SQIVND (reference sequence). V was pared by 10 bases and J by 2 bases, with 8 bases between. CDR3 protein: CATAGQETQYF. The CDR3 nucleotides are TGTGCCACCGCGGGGCAAGAGACCCAGTACTTC.

The chain couples TRBV4-3 to TRBJ1-5, with 7 bases aligning to TRBD1. V gave up 1 base and J gave up 3 bases; unmatched junction bases: 3. The CDR3 is 15 residues long. Germline assignment: CDR1 LGHNA and CDR2 YSLEER. This CDR3 reads CASSQAGGFNQPQHF. The CDR3 nucleotides are TGCGCCAGCAGCCAAGCAGGGGGTTTCAATCAGCCCCAGCATTTT.

The chain uses TRBV19 and TRBJ1-1; 9 bases match TRBD1. CDR3 length equals 14 residues. The germline gives CDR1 LNHDA, CDR2 SQIVND (reference sequence). V lost 7 bases, J lost 10 bases, and 13 bases stayed unmatched. CDR3 in amino acids: CASTEEYRGRLAFF. CDR3 bases: TGTGCCAGTACAGAAGAATACAGGGGGCGGTTAGCTTTCTTT.

The chain employs TRBV28 and TRBJ1-2; D is ambiguous. This CDR3 contains 14 residues. V was shortened by 7 bases and J by 2 bases, with 14 bases between the two germline ends. CDR1 is MDHEN, CDR2 SYDVKM, per germline. The CDR3, as DNA: TGTGCCAGCATCGACGGGGTGTTGAACTATGGCTACACCTTC. Amino acid sequence: CASIDGVLNYGYTF.

This chain connects TRBV5-1 to TRBJ1-1, with D unresolved. The V gene's germline CDR1 is SGHRS and CDR2 YFSETQ. The V and J ends lost 4 bases and 9 bases respectively, with 19 bases between them. The CDR3 spans 14 residues. The DNA of the CDR3 is TGCGCCAGCAGCCCCGGTTCGAGGGAAGGACAAGCTTTCTTT. Translation gives CASSPGSREGQAFF.

This chain links TRBV10-3 with TRBJ2-3; D is ambiguous. This CDR3 has 13 amino acids. Germline V CDR1 and CDR2: ENHRY, SYGVKD. V lost 6 bases to trimming and J lost 3 bases, with 10 bases between them. As DNA, the CDR3 is TGTGCCATCAGGGCAGGTACTACAGATACGCAGTATTTT. It specifies CAIRAGTTDTQYF.

This clone has just one count. This chain uses TRBV4-3 with TRBJ1-2; 9 bases are a match to TRBD1. The V and J ends lost 4 bases and 2 bases, in that order; junction bases with no gene match: 5. The CDR3 length is 15 residues. Germline assignment: CDR1 LGHNA and CDR2 YSLEER. For the CDR3, the DNA is TGCGCCAGCAGCCGCCTGGGGACAGGGAACTATGGCTACACCTTC. Amino acids: CASSRLGTGNYGYTF.

Turning to this clone: The junction departs from the called germline gene at one end, perhaps through a read error. The chain links TRBV5-6 to TRBJ1-2, with TRBD1 matching 8 bases. Per germline, CDR1 SGHDT and CDR2 YYEEEE. CDR3 size: 13 residues. CDR3 bases: TGTGCCAGCAGCTCCCTGTTCTGGGACAGGACCTACTTC. Translated, it gives CASSSLFWDRTYF. Drawing the rest from reference TRBV5-6 and TRBJ1-2, the complete variable domain is DAGVTQSPTHLIKTRGQQVTLRCSPKSGHDTVSWYQQALGQGPQFIFQYYEEEERQRGNFPDRFSGHQFPNYSSELNVNALLLGDSALYLCASSSLFWDRTYFGSGTRLTVV.